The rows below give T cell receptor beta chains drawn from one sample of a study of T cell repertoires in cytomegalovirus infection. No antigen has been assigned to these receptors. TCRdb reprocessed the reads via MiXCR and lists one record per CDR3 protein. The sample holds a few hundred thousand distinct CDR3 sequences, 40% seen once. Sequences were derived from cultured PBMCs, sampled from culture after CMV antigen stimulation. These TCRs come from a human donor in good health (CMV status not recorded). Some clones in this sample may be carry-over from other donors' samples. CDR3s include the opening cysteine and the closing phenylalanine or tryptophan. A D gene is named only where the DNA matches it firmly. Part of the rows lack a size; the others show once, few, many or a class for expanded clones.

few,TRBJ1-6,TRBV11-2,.,TGTGCCAGCAACCTCAGGGGAGGAACTAGTAATTCACCCCTCCACTTT,CASNLRGGTSNSPLHF
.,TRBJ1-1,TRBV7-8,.,TGTGCCAGCAGCTTAGGTCTAAGTAACACTGAAGCTTTCTTT,CASSLGLSNTEAFF
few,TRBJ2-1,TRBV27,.,TGTGCCAGCAGTTTTTCCCCCTCGCGGGGTATCCCCTACAATGAGCAGTTCTTC,CASSFSPSRGIPYNEQFF
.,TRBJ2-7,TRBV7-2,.,TGTGCCAGCAGGCCAGGGGGGACCTACGAGCAGTACTTC,CASRPGGTYEQYF
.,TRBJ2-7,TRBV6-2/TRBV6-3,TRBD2,TGTGCCACCTCGTGGGAGGGCCCAAGCGGCTACGAGCAGTACTTC,CATSWEGPSGYEQYF
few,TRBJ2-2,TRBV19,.,TGTGCCACCGCCTCTCCGGGACACTACACCGGGGAGCTGTTTTTT,CATASPGHYTGELFF
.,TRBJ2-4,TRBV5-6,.,TGTGCCAGCAGCCTTTCCCACATTCAGTACTTC,CASSLSHIQYF
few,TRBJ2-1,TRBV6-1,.,TGTGCCAGCAGTGAAGAAGGTAGGTCGGACAACAATGAGCAGTTCTTC,CASSEEGRSDNNEQFF
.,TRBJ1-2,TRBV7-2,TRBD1,TGTGCCAGCAGCCGGGACAGAACTAACTATGGCTACACCTTC,CASSRDRTNYGYTF
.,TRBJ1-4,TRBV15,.,TGTGCCACCAGCAGAGACGCCGGGGTCCCAGGGAGAGAAAAACTGTTTTTT,CATSRDAGVPGREKLFF
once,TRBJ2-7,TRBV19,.,TGTGCCAGTAGTACAAGACCCGGCGGCGAGCAGTACTTC,CASSTRPGGEQYF
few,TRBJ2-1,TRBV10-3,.,TGTGCCATCAAGGGGAGTGGTGAGCAGTTCTTC,CAIKGSGEQFF
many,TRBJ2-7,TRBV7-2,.,TGTGCCAGCAGCCCTGGGGGCACAACCTACGAGCAGTACTTC,CASSPGGTTYEQYF
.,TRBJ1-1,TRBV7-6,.,TGTGCCAGCAGCATACAACAGAACACTGAAGCTTTCTTT,CASSIQQNTEAFF
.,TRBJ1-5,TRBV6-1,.,TGTGCCAGCACGTCCCGACAGCACAATCAGCCCCAGCATTTT,CASTSRQHNQPQHF
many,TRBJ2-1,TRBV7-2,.,TGTGCCAGCAGCTTAGCTTCGGCTAACAATGAGCAGTTCTTC,CASSLASANNEQFF
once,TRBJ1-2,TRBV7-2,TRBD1,TGTGCCAGCAGCGCGGGACAGGGGTCTCTCTATGGCTACACCTTC,CASSAGQGSLYGYTF
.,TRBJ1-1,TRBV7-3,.,TGTGCCAGCAGCTTACAGACGGAGACTGAAGCTTTCTTT,CASSLQTETEAFF
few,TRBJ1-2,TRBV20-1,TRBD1,TGCAGTGCTAGGGGACAGCACCTCTATGGCTACACCTTC,CSARGQHLYGYTF
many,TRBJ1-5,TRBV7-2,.,TGTGCCAGCAGCTTAGGGGCAGGCTATAGCAATCAGCCCCAGCATTTT,CASSLGAGYSNQPQHF
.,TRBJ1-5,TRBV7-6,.,TGTGCCAGCAGCTTAGGGGCTGATCAGCCCCAGCATTTT,CASSLGADQPQHF
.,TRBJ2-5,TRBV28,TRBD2,TGTGCCAGCAGGCGAGGGATTAGCGGGGGCCAAGAGACCCAGTACTTC,CASRRGISGGQETQYF
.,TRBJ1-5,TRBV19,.,TGTGCCAGTAGGCCAATACAGGGAAGCAATCAGCCCCAGCATTTT,CASRPIQGSNQPQHF
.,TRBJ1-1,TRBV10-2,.,TGCGCCAGCAGTGAGGGGGGCCACACTGAAGCTTTCTTT,CASSEGGHTEAFF
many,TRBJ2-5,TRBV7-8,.,TGTGCCAGCAGCTTAGGGTTCTTGGAGACCCAGTACTTC,CASSLGFLETQYF
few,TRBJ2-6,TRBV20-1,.,TGCAGTGCTATCCGGACCTCTGGGGCCAACGTCCTGACTTTC,CSAIRTSGANVLTF
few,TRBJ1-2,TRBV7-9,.,TGTGCCAGCAGCACCAGGGTGGACTATGGCTACACCTTC,CASSTRVDYGYTF
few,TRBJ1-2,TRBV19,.,TGTGCCAGTACGGGGCGGGAGCCCTATGGCTACACCTTC,CASTGREPYGYTF
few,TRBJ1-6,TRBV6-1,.,TGTGCCAGCAGTACCTACAGAGGGAGCGGGTCACCCCTCCACTTT,CASSTYRGSGSPLHF
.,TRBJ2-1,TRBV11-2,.,TGTGCCAGCAGCTTAGGCGGAGGGAAGTCCTACAATGAGCAGTTCTTC,CASSLGGGKSYNEQFF
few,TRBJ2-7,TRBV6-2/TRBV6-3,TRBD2,TGTGCCAGCAGTTATCGGGATAGTCGCGGGAGGGCCTGGAGAGAGCAGTACTTC,CASSYRDSRGRAWREQYF
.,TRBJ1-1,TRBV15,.,TGTGCCACCAGCCGGGGGAAATTGACTGAAGCTTTCTTT,CATSRGKLTEAFF